This T cell receptor (beta chain) was captured in a study of read filtering for tumor transcriptome and immune sequencing (TCRdb year 2020). Background on the whole study: The cohort had approximately 16 male and some 15 female patients with a mean age of roughly 62 years, ranging from roughly 40 to 90. Under revised international staging, about 8 patients fell into R-ISS I, about 17 into R-ISS II and roughly 7 into R-ISS III. Using the same bone marrow samples, the study ran both targeted immune repertoire sequencing and bulk whole-transcriptome sequencing and then compared the TCR repertoires from each method. TCR-region mapped reads per sample ranged from about 4.05 to 11 million with IR-seq versus only about 75 to 1,400 with RNA-seq. A main aim was a read-filtering strategy for immune repertoire data, specifically whether clonotypes supported by a single read should be removed. Whole-transcriptome libraries were prepared with the TruSeq RNA Access Library Prep Kit after DNase treatment. Paper-wide results and their limitations: The correlation between IR-seq and RNA-seq shared clonotype proportions rose when single-read clonotypes were removed. Rather than purified T cells, the sorted CD138-negative fraction was a mixed bone marrow immune population. Clonotypes were captured by IR-seq at much higher depth and more reliably than by RNA-seq, and smaller IR-seq throughput was sufficient for identification of most shared clonotypes. Single-read clonotypes made up around 85% of clonotypes but only about 4% of total reads in IR-seq, compared with 65% to 75% of clonotypes and 35% to 55% of reads in RNA-seq.

TCR libraries were built from about 400 ng RNA with the Immunoverse kit, using molecular barcoded adaptors covering alpha/delta and beta/gamma chains. The same RNA used for transcriptome sequencing was used for TCR library preparation. Sequencing of the TCR libraries was done on an Illumina HiSeq 4000 with 2 x 150 cycles. Processing in the source paper ran as follows. Using MiXCR, which included quality filtering and error correction, TCR reads were aligned to human V, D, J and C references and then assembled into CDR3 clonotypes. The tcR package in R was used to analyze clonotype counts and gene usage diversity. For inspection of raw mapping reads, RNA-seq reads were mapped by STAR aligner version 2.5.3a onto GRCh37 of the human genome. To test how sequencing depth affected the clonotypes detected, IR-seq fastq files were randomly downsampled with Seqtk 1.3. TCRdb reprocessing: public reads trimmed at Q25 with fastp, clones called with MiXCR, in-frame beta chains kept. Rows with a matching CDR3 protein are joined into one entry that keeps the most common DNA and genes. TCRdb, not the authors, supplied the V and J calls. In all, the sample holds 90,000 to 95,000 distinct CDR3 sequences, and about 22% of those were seen once. The top ten hold more than 9.5% of the sample.

Each patient had bone marrow sampled at the time of active disease. Bone marrow mononuclear cells were isolated by Ficoll-Hypaque density gradient centrifugation. Myeloma plasma cells were removed and CD138-negative cells were collected by negative selection after labeling with CD138 magnetic microbeads on a MACS separator. The purity of the isolated cells was checked by flow cytometry with CD138 antibodies on an Attune NxT. Total RNA was extracted with TRIzol reagent and quantified with a NanoDrop spectrophotometer. For each patient, the CD138-negative bone marrow sample underwent paired RNA-seq and IR-seq. The CDR3 goes from the cysteine to the phenylalanine over 17 residues. The read is trimmed to its CDR3 DNA, 51 bases read in frame from base 1. Trimmed from V: 0 bases; trimmed from J: 2 bases; junction bases lacking a gene match: 7. Taken from the germline V gene (reference sequence), the CDR1 and CDR2 loops are SEHNR and FQNEAQ.

The table lists this clonotype with many counts. What this receptor recognizes is not known. Base qualities were left out, and no much larger clone turns up one base away. The source of this sequence is a donor over 35 with multiple myeloma. In this chain, TRBV7-9 is recombined with TRBJ1-5; 7 bases in between match TRBD1. The sample comprised a population of CD138-negative cells sorted from bone marrow. The meaning of the sample's cell subset or site label: bone marrow mononuclear cells depleted of CD138+ plasma/myeloma cells by negative magnetic selection. The DNA reads as follows: TGTGCCAGCAGCTTAGCCCAGGGGGGACGTGGCAATCAGCCCCAGCATTTT. Translated, it reads CASSLAQGGRGNQPQHF.